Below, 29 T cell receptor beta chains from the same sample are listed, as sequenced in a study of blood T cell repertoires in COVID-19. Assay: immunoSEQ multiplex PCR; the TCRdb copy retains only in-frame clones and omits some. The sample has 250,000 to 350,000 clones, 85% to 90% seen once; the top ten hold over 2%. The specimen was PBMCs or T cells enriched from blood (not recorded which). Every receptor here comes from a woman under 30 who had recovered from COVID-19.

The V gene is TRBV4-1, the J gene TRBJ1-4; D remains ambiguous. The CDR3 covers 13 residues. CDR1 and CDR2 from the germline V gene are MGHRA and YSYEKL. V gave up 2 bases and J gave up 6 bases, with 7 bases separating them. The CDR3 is CASSQSNDEKLFF. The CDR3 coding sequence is TGCGCCAGCAGCCAAAGCAATGATGAAAAACTGTTTTTT.

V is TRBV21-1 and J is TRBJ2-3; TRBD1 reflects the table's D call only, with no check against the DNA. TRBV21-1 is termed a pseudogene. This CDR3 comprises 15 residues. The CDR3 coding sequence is TGTGCCAGCATGCAAAAGGGGGACAGACGAGATACGCAGTATTTT. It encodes CASMQKGDRRDTQYF.

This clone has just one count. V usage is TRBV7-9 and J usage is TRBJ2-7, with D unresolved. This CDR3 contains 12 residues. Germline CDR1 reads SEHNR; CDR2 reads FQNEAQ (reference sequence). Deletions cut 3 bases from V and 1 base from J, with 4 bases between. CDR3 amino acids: CASSFTSYEQYF. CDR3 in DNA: TGTGCCAGCAGCTTTACTTCCTACGAGCAGTACTTC.

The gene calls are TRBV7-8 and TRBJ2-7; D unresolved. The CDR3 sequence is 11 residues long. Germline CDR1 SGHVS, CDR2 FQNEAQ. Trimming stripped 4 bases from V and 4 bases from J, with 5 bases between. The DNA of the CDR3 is TGTGCCAGCAGCTCCCTGTACGAGCAGTACTTC. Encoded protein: CASSSLYEQYF.

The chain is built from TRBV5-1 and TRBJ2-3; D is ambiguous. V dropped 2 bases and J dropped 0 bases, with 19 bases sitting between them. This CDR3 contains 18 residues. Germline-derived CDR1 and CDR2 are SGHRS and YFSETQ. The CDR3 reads CASSFGVPPTTSTDTQYF. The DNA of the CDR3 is TGCGCCAGCAGCTTTGGAGTGCCTCCCACAACTAGCACAGATACGCAGTATTTT. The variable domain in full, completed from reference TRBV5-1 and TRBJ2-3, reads KAGVTQTPRYLIKTRGQQVTLSCSPISGHRSVSWYQQTPGQGLQFLFEYFSETQRNKGNFPGRFSGRQFSNSRSEMNVSTLELGDSALYLCASSFGVPPTTSTDTQYFGPGTRLTVL.

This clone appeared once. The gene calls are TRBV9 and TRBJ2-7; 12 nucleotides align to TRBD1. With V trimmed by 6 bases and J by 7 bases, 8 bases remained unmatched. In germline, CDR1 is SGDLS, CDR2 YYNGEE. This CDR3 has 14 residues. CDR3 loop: CASTSGTGGGEQYF. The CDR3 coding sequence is TGTGCCAGCACCTCCGGGACAGGGGGCGGAGAGCAGTACTTC.

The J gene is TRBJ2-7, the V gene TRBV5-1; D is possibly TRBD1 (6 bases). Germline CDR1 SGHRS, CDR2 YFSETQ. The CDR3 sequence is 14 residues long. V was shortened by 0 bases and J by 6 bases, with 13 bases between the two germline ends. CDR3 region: CASSLGTEGGEQYF. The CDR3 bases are TGCGCCAGCAGCTTGGGGACAGAAGGGGGCGAGCAGTACTTC.

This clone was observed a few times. The CDR3, as DNA: TGTGCCAGCAGCAGTGGGACAGGGGGGGAAGCTTTCTTT. This gives the protein CASSSGTGGEAFF. V and J are TRBV6-5 and TRBJ1-1; 11 bases align to TRBD1. Germline CDR1 reads MNHEY; CDR2 reads SVGAGI. V shed 6 bases, J shed 8 bases, and the junction held 5 bases outside the gene matches. There are 13 residues in the CDR3.

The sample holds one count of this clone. The CDR3 bases are TGTGCCAGCAGCGTAGCGGGACTTAGCGCAGATACGCAGTATTTT. It encodes CASSVAGLSADTQYF. V usage is TRBV9 and J usage is TRBJ2-3; D is perhaps TRBD2 (6 bases). V lost 0 bases to trimming and J lost 4 bases, with 12 bases between them. Germline V gives CDR1 SGDLS, CDR2 YYNGEE. The CDR3 has 15 residues.

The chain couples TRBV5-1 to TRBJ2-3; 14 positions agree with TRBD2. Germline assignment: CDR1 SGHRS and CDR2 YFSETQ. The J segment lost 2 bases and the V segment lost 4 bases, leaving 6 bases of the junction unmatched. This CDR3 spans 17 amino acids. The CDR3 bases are TGCGCCAGCAGCCCCGGGACTAGCGGGGGCTTCACAGATACGCAGTATTTT. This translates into CASSPGTSGGFTDTQYF.

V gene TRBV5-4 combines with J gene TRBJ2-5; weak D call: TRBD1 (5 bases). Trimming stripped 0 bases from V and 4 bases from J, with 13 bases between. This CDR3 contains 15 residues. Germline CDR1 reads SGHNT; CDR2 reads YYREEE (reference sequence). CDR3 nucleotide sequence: TGTGCCAGCAGCTTGGGGGCAGGGATTTTAGAGACCCAGTACTTC. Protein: CASSLGAGILETQYF.

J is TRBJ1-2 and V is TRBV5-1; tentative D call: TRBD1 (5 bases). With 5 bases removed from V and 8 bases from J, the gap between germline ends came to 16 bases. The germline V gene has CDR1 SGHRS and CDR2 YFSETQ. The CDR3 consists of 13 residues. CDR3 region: CASSPDTQLGYTF. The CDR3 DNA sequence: TGCGCCAGCAGTCCGGACACCCAATTGGGCTACACCTTC.

The CDR3 protein is CASSPNRGHEQFF. In DNA form, the CDR3 reads TGTGCCAGCAGCCCAAACAGGGGCCATGAGCAGTTCTTC. The chain employs TRBV7-3 and TRBJ2-1; TRBD1 matches at 7 bases. CDR3 length: 13 amino acids. The junction had 6 bases not matched to a gene; V was cut back by 5 bases and J by 8 bases. In germline, CDR1 is SGHTA, CDR2 FQGTGA.

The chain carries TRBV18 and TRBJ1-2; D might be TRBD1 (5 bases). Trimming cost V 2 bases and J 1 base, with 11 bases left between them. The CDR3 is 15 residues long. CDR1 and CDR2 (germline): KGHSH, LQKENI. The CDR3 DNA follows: TGTGCCAGCTCACCATCGACAGCAGTTAACTATGGCTACACCTTC. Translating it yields CASSPSTAVNYGYTF.

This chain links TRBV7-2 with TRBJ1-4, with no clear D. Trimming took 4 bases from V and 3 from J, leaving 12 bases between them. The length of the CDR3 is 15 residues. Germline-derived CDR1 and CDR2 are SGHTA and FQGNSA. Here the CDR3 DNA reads TGTGCCAGCAGCTCCACTAGAAGCTCTAATGAAAAACTGTTTTTT. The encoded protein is CASSSTRSSNEKLFF.

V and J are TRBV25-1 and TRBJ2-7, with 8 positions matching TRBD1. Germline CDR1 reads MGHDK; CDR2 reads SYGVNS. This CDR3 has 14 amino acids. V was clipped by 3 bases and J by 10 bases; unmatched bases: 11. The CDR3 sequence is CASSDPRTGPGQYF. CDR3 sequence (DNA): TGTGCCAGCAGTGATCCCAGGACAGGGCCTGGTCAGTACTTC.

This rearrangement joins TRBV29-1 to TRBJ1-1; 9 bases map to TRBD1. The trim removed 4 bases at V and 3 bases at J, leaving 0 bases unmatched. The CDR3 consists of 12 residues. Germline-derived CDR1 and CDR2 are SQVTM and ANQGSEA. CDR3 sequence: CSVGQGDTEAFF. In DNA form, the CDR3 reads TGCAGCGTTGGACAGGGGGACACTGAAGCTTTCTTT.

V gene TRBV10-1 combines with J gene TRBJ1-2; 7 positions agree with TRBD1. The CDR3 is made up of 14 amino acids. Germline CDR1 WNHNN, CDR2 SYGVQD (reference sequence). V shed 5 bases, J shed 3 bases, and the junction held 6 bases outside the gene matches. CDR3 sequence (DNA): TGCGCCAGCAGTCAGGACAGGAAGGACTATGGCTACACCTTC. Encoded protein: CASSQDRKDYGYTF.

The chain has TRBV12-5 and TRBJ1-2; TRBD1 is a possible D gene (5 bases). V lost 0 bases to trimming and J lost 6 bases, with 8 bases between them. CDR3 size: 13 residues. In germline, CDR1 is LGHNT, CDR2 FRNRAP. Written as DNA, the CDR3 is TGTGCTAGTGGTTTGGTACGGGGGAATGGCTACACCTTC. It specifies CASGLVRGNGYTF.

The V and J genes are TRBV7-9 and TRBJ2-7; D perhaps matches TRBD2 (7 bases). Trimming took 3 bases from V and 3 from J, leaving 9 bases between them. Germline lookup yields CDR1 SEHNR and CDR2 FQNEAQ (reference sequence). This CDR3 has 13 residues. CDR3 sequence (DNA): TGTGCCAGCAGCTTGGGAGGGGGCTACGAGCAGTACTTC. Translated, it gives CASSLGGGYEQYF.

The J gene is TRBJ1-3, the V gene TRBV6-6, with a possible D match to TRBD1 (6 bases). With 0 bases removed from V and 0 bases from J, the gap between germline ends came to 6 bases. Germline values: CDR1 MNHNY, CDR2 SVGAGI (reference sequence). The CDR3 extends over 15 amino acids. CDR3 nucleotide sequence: TGTGCCAGCAGTTACTCGGGGGCCTCTGGAAACACCATATATTTT. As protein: CASSYSGASGNTIYF.

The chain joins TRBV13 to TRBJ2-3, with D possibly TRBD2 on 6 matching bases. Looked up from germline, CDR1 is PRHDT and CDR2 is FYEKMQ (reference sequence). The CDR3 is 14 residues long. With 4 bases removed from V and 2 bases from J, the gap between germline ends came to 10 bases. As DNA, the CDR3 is TGTGCCAGCAGCTCAGGGACTTCCACAGATACGCAGTATTTT. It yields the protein CASSSGTSTDTQYF.

The CDR3, as DNA: TGCGCCAGCCTCCCCCAGGGCCCAAACACCATATATTTT. The encoded protein is CASLPQGPNTIYF. This chain connects TRBV10-2 to TRBJ1-3, with D possibly matching TRBD1 (5 bases). The V gene's germline CDR1 is WSHSY and CDR2 SAAADI. The CDR3 runs to 13 residues. Trimming took off 8 bases at V and 6 bases at J, with 14 bases between the two ends.

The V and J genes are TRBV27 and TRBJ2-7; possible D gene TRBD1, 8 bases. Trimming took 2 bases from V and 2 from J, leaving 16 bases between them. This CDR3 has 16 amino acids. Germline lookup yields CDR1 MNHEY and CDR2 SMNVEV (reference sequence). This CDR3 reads CASSLGGAGGPYEQYF. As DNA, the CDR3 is TGTGCCAGCAGTTTAGGGGGGGCAGGGGGCCCCTACGAGCAGTACTTC.

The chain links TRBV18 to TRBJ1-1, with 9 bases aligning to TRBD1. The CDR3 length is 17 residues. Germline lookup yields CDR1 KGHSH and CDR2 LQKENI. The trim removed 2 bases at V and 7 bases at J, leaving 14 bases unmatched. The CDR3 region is CASSPGLQGAFGGEAFF. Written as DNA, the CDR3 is TGTGCCAGCTCACCAGGTTTACAGGGGGCGTTCGGGGGTGAAGCTTTCTTT.

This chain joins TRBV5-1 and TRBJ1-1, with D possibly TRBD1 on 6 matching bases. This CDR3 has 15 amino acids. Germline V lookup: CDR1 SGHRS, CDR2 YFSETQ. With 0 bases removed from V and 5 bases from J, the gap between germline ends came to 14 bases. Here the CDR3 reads CASSLDGGAETEAFF. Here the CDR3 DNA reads TGCGCCAGCAGCTTGGATGGGGGCGCGGAGACTGAAGCTTTCTTT. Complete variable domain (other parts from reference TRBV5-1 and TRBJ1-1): KAGVTQTPRYLIKTRGQQVTLSCSPISGHRSVSWYQQTPGQGLQFLFEYFSETQRNKGNFPGRFSGRQFSNSRSEMNVSTLELGDSALYLCASSLDGGAETEAFFGQGTRLTVV.

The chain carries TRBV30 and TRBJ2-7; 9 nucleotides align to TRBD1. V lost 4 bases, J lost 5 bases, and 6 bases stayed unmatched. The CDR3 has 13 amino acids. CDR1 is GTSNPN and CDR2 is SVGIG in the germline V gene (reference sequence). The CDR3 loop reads CAWTMGQGDEQYF. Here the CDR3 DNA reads TGTGCCTGGACTATGGGACAGGGCGACGAGCAGTACTTC. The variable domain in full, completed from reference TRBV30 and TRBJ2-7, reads SQTIHQWPATLVQPVGSPLSLECTVEGTSNPNLYWYRQAAGRGLQLLFYSVGIGQISSEVPQNLSASRPQDRQFILSSKKLLLSDSGFYLCAWTMGQGDEQYFGPGTRLTVT.

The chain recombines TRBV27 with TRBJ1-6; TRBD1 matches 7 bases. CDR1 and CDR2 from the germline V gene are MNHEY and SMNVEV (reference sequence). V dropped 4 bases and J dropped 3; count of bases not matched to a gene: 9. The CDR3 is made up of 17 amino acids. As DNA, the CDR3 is TGTGCCAGCAGTTCACTAGGACAGGACGTCTATAATTCACCCCTCCACTTT. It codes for CASSSLGQDVYNSPLHF.

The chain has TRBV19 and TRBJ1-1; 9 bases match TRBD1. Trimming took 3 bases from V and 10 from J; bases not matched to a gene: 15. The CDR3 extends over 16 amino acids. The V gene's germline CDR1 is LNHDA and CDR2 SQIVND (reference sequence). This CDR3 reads CASSIRRTGVSGGAFF. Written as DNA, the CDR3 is TGTGCCAGTAGTATTCGGAGGACAGGGGTCTCCGGAGGAGCTTTCTTT. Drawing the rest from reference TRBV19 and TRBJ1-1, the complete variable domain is DGGITQSPKYLFRKEGQNVTLSCEQNLNHDAMYWYRQDPGQGLRLIYYSQIVNDFQKGDIAEGYSVSREKKESFPLTVTSAQKNPTAFYLCASSIRRTGVSGGAFFGQGTRLTVV.